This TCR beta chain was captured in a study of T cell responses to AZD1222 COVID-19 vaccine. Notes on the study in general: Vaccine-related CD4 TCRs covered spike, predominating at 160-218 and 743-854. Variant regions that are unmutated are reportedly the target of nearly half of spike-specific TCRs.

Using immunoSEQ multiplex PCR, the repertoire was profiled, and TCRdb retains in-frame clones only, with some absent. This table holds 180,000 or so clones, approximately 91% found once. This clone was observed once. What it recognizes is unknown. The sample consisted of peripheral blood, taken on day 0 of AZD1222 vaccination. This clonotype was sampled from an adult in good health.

CDR3 sequence (DNA): TGTGCCAGCAGTTACTCGGATACGCAGTATTTT. It yields the protein CASSYSDTQYF. This chain joins TRBV6-2 or TRBV6-3 and TRBJ2-3; D remains ambiguous. The CDR3 runs to 11 residues. Looked up from germline, CDR1 is MNHEY and CDR2 is SVGEGT. Trimming left V 0 bases short and J 6 bases short, with 1 base between.